Following are 2 T cell receptor beta chains from one sample sequenced in a study of T cell repertoires in cytomegalovirus infection. TCRdb redid the calling of the reads with MiXCR, one entry per CDR3 protein. Found here are about 24,000 distinct CDR3 sequences, roughly 20% of them singletons; the top ten hold over 80%. The antigens of these receptors remain unknown. The starting material was CD8+ T cells from cultured PBMCs, obtained from culture after CMV antigen stimulation. The receptors come from a human donor in good health (CMV status not recorded). Some clones in this sample may be carry-over from other donors' samples.

The chain combines TRBV10-3 with TRBJ2-3; 13 positions match TRBD2. Germline loops: CDR1 ENHRY, CDR2 SYGVKD. CDR3 length: 18 residues. With V trimmed by 6 bases and J by 4 bases, 13 bases remained unmatched. The CDR3 DNA sequence: TGTGCCATCAGGCCGACTAGCGGGGGGCCCGCGAAATCAGATACGCAGTATTTT. Translation gives CAIRPTSGGPAKSDTQYF.

V is TRBV20-1 and J is TRBJ2-3; 8 bases are a match to TRBD2. J was trimmed by 0 bases and V by 0 bases; bases with no gene match: 8. CDR3 length equals 17 residues. In germline, CDR1 is DFQATT, CDR2 SNEGSKA (reference sequence). In DNA, the CDR3 is TGCAGTGCTAGAGATCGGGGGGGGGCTACTAGCACAGATACGCAGTATTTT. Protein sequence: CSARDRGGATSTDTQYF.